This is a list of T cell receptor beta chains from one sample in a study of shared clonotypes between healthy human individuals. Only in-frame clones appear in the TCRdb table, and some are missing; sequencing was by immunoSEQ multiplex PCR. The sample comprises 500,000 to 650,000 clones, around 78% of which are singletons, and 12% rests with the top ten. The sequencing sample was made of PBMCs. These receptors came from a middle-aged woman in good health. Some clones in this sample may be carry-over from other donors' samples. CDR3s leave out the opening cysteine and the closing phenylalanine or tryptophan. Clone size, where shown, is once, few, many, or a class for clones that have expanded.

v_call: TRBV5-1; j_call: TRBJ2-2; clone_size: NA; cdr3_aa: ASSGGTSARTGELF
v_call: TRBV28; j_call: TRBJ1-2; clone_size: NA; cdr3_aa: ALPRGQGVRGYT
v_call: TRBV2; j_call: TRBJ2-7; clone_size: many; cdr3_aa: ASRQIGGSNSYEQY
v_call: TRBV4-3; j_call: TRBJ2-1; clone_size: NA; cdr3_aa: ASSQPKVGNEQF
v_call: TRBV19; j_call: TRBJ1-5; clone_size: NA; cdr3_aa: ASSMGLIDQPQH
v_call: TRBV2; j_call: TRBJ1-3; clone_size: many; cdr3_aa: ATRIGQGNTIY
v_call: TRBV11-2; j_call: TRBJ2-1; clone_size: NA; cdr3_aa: ASSPAPGLTNNEQF
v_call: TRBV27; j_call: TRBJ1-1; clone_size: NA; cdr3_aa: ASSLRGPNTEAF
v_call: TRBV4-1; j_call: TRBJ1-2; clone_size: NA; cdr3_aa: ASSQDPGQRYYYGYT
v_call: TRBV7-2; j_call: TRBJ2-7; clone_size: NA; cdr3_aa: ASSLAGKNYEQY
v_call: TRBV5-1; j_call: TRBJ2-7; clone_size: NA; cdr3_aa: ASSLQDFYEQY
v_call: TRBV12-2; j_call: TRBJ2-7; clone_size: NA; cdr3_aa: ASRPREGRESLRRHEQY
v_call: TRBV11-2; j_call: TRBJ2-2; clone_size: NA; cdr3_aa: ASSPGTSGTRELF
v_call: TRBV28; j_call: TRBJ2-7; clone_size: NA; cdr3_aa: ASSLHSGRVGEQY
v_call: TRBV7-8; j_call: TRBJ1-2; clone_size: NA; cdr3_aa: ASSLRERGLYGYT
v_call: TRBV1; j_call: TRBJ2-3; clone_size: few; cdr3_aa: TSSQDSGGRCVADTQY
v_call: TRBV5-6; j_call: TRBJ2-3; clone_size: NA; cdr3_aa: ASSLDVGTAADTQY
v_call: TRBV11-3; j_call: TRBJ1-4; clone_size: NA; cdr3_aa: ASSRAINEKLF
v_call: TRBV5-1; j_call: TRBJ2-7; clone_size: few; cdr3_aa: ASSIGQNTYEQY
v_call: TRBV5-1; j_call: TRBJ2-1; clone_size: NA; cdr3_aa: ASSLGRQGSSYNEQF
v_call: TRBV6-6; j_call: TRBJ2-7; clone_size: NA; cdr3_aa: ASSYPFDRAGEQY
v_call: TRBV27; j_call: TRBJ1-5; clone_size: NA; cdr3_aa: ASSPGWAAYSNQPQH
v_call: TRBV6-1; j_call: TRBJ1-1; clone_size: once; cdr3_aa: ASRGVYGNTEAF
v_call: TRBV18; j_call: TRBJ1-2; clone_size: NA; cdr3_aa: ASSPPINSGQVLYGYT
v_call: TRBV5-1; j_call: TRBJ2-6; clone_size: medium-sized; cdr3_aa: ASSPRGDSGANVLT
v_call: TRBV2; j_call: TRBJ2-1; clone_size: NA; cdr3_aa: ASSALSSYNEQF
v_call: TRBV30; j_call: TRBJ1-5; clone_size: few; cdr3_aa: AWSVRLGGAGQPQH
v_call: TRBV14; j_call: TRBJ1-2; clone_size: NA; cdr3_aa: ASSQGANYGYT
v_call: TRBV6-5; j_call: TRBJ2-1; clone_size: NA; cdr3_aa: ASSHGYEQF
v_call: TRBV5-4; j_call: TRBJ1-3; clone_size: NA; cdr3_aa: ASSLDPQATIY
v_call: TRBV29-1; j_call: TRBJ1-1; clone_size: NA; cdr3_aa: SVERVGTEAF
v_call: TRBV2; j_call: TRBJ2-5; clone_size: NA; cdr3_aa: ASQTRETQY
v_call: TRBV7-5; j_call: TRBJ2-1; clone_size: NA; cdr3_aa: ARSFVALSREQF
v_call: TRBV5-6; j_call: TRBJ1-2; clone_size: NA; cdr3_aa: ASSLPLGDYGYT
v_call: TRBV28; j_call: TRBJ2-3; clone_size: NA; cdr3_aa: ASSFWATQY
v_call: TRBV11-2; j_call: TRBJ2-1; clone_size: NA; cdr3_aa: ASSLVFSSYNEQF
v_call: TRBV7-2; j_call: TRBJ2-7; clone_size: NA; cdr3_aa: ASSSTDSGSPYEQY
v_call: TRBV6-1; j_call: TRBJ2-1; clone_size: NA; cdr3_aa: ASSQIGFYNEQF
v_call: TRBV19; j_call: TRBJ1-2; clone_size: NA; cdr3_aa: ASSPTRDTGYGYT
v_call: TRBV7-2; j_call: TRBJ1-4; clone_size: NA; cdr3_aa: ASSGQGAGTNEKLF
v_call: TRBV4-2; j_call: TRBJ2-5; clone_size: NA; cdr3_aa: ASSQGRQGVGETQY
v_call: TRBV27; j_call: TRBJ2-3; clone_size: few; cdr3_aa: ASSLAPGRASTDTQY
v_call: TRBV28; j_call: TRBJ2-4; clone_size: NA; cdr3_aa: ASSPGVAGGFLLAKNIQY
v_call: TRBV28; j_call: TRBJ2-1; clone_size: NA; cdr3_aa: ASSYPHGGSYNEQF
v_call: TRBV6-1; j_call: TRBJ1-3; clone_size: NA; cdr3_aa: ASSEPRGFSGNTIY
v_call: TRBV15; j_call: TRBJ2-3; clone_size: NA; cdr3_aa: ATSRVPSKGTDTQY
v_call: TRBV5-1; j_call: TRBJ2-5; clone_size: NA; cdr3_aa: ASSLDGLQETQY
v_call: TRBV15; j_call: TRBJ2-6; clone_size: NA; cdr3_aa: ATDSVTSKGLSGANVLT
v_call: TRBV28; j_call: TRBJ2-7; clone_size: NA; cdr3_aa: ASSWTSGRAEQY
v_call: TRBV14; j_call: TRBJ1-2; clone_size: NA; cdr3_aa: ASSHRGQTNYGYT
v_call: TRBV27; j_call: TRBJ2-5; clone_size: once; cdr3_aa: ASTNDRFNQETQY
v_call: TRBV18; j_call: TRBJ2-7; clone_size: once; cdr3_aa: ASSPGTSAYEQY
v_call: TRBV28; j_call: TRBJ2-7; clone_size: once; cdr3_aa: ASSSLPRTLGWTFDEQY
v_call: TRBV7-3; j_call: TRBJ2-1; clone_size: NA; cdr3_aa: ASSHRRGGTNNEQF
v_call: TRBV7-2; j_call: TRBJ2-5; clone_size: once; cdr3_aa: ASSSGAGTPGRETQY
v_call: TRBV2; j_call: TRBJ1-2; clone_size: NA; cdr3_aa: ASRGGPNYGYT
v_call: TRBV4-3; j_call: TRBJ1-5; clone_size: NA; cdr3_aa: ASSQDRDLPQH
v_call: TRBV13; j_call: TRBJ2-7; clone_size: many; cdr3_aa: ASSPRLAGELEQY
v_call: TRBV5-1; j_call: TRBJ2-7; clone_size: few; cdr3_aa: ASSLRLAGEGGYEQY